The subject of this entry is one TCR beta chain. Trimming cost V 5 bases and J 2 bases, with 4 bases left between them. Germline V CDR1 and CDR2: SEHNR, FQNEAQ (reference sequence). The CDR3 spans 12 residues. Every patient was affected by relapse after autologous stem cell transplantation, while exposure to brentuximab vedotin was not uniform. These data originate in a study of PD-1 blockade in classical Hodgkin lymphoma. Profiling relied on immunoSEQ multiplex PCR, and the TCRdb table lists in-frame clones only, not all of them. The top ten clones hold about 10% of a sample with around 36,000 clones, 85% to 90% of them seen once.

This clonotype was obtained from a human donor with classical Hodgkin lymphoma. The sequencing used peripheral blood mononuclear cells (PBMCs), collected at baseline. This rearrangement joins TRBV7-9 to TRBJ1-5; no clear D gene. This chain's CDR3 is CASSVGNQPQHF. CDR3 in DNA: TGTGCCAGCAGCGTGGGCAATCAGCCCCAGCATTTT.